The rows below give T cell receptor beta chains drawn from one sample of a study of cytomegalovirus exposure and HLA in healthy donors. The assay was immunoSEQ multiplex PCR, and TCRdb's table has in-frame clones only and misses some. The repertoire holds roughly 230,000 clones, with around 90% as singletons. Source material: PBMCs. The receptors shown here come from a girl aged 2 to 9 in good health and CMV-seronegative. CDR3s include the opening cysteine and the closing phenylalanine or tryptophan. D genes are given only for firm matches. Clone size is shown for a subset of rows, as once, few, many or a class of expanded clone.

d_call clone_size j_call v_call cdr3_nt cdr3_aa
TRBD2 NA TRBJ2-7 TRBV9 TGTGCCAGCAGCGTATCCACCGGGACTAGCGGCTACGAGCAGTACTTC CASSVSTGTSGYEQYF
NA NA TRBJ2-1 TRBV27 TGTGCCAGCAGTTTTACCCCGCCAGGGCAGGGCAATGAGCAGTTCTTC CASSFTPPGQGNEQFF
NA NA TRBJ1-1 TRBV5-1 TGCGCCAGCAGCCTTACAGGGGAAGCTTTCTTT CASSLTGEAFF
TRBD1 NA TRBJ1-6 TRBV7-8 TGTGCCAGCAGCTTAAGGGACAGGGACTATAATTCACCCCTCCACTTT CASSLRDRDYNSPLHF
TRBD2 NA TRBJ2-7 TRBV29-1 TGCAGCGTTGTTACCCCTGGACTAGCGGGGTCCTACGAGCAGTACTTC CSVVTPGLAGSYEQYF
NA NA TRBJ2-6 TRBV27 TGTGCCAGCAGCGCATCAGGGTCATCTGGGGCCAACGTCCTGACTTTC CASSASGSSGANVLTF
NA NA TRBJ1-5 TRBV4-1 TGCGCCAGCAGCATAATTGGGGGAGGTCAGCCCCAGCATTTT CASSIIGGGQPQHF
NA NA TRBJ1-4 TRBV13 TGTGCCAGCAGCTTGGGAGGAACTAATGAAAAACTGTTTTTT CASSLGGTNEKLFF
TRBD2 NA TRBJ2-5 TRBV29-1 TGCAGCGTCCGATTTTGGGGGGGGGAGACCCAGTACTTC CSVRFWGGETQYF
NA few TRBJ1-1 TRBV5-1 TGCGCCAGCAGCTTGGTCAGGGGTGGGGGCACTGAAGCTTTCTTT CASSLVRGGGTEAFF
NA NA TRBJ1-2 TRBV2 TGTGCCAGCAGTGAAATAAGGAGGGGAAGTGATGGCTACACCTTC CASSEIRRGSDGYTF
TRBD1 NA TRBJ1-2 TRBV15 TGTGCCACCAGCAGAGATTATGCAGGGGGTTCAAACTATGGCTACACCTTC CATSRDYAGGSNYGYTF
TRBD2 NA TRBJ2-2 TRBV5-4 TGTGCCAGCAGCCTCCCCCGTCCGGGGGGCACCGGGGAGCTGTTTTTT CASSLPRPGGTGELFF
NA once TRBJ2-1 TRBV10-2 TGCGCCACCGGGGATAGCGGCTCCTACAATGAGCAGTTCTTC CATGDSGSYNEQFF
NA NA TRBJ2-7 TRBV6-6 TGTGCCAGCAGTTCCCCATACGAGCAGTACTTC CASSSPYEQYF
NA NA TRBJ2-7 TRBV7-8 TGTGCCAGCAGCTTATATGGGGGCGGACTAGACAGGTACGAGCAGTACTTC CASSLYGGGLDRYEQYF
NA NA TRBJ2-7 TRBV5-4 TGTGCCAGCAGCGCGGGACTGTCTTCTTCCTACGAGCAGTACTTC CASSAGLSSSYEQYF
NA NA TRBJ1-1 TRBV30 TGTGCCTGGAGTGTCGCAGGGACTAGTGAAGCTTTCTTT CAWSVAGTSEAFF
NA NA TRBJ1-2 TRBV27 TGTGCCAGCAGTCCACTGGGGGGGGTCCCTAACTATGGCTACACCTTC CASSPLGGVPNYGYTF
TRBD1 NA TRBJ1-2 TRBV5-4 TGTGCCAGCAGCTCTATCGGGACAGAGCTCTATGGCTACACCTTC CASSSIGTELYGYTF
TRBD2 NA TRBJ2-1 TRBV6-6 TGTGCCAGCACCTTACGTAGCGGGAGCTCCTACAATGAGCAGTTCTTC CASTLRSGSSYNEQFF
NA NA TRBJ1-2 TRBV29-1 TGCAGCGGCCGGACACCTAACTATGGCTACACCTTC CSGRTPNYGYTF
TRBD1 NA TRBJ1-5 TRBV28 TGTGCCAGCAGTTTAGGGGACAGGGCGGGTCAGCCCCAGCATTTT CASSLGDRAGQPQHF
NA NA TRBJ1-3 TRBV28 TGTGCCAGCAGTTCCCCCTCTATCTCTGGAAACACCATATATTTT CASSSPSISGNTIYF
NA few TRBJ1-1 TRBV4-1 TGCGCCAGCAGCCAAGACGGTGATGAAGCTTTCTTT CASSQDGDEAFF
NA NA TRBJ2-1 TRBV27 TGTGCCAGCAGTTTACCCTCCTGGCGGGGGCGCGGACCCAATGAGCAGTTCTTC CASSLPSWRGRGPNEQFF
NA NA TRBJ1-1 TRBV5-5 TGTGCCAGCAGCTCGTTCTTGAACACTGAAGCTTTCTTT CASSSFLNTEAFF
NA NA TRBJ2-7 TRBV21-1 TGTGCCAGCAGCAAGTGGACATTACGACCCACCATTAACCCCTACGAGCAGTACTTC CASSKWTLRPTINPYEQYF
TRBD1 NA TRBJ2-7 TRBV4-1 TGCGCCAGCAGCCAAGAATGGCCGGGACAGGGGGTCGAGCAGTACTTC CASSQEWPGQGVEQYF
TRBD2 NA TRBJ2-3 TRBV7-8 TGTGCCAGCAGCTTGGAACTAGCGGGAGGCAAATCTGCAGATACGCAGTATTTT CASSLELAGGKSADTQYF
NA NA TRBJ1-2 TRBV10-1 TGCGCCAGCAGTGAGTTGAGTCGCCCGGGACTGCCCGGGGGTGGCTACACCTTC CASSELSRPGLPGGGYTF
NA NA TRBJ2-7 TRBV7-9 TGTGCCAGCAGCTTAGTTGACAGGTGGTACGAGCAGTACTTC CASSLVDRWYEQYF
TRBD2 NA TRBJ2-7 TRBV6-1 TGTGCCAGCAGTGAAACCGGGACTAGCGGAATCTACGAGCAGTACTTC CASSETGTSGIYEQYF